The entry below describes one T cell receptor (beta chain). The germline V gene has CDR1 SGDLS and CDR2 YYNGEE. V lost 4 bases, J lost 3 bases, and 4 bases stayed unmatched. The CDR3 covers 15 residues. Original processing methods: How many nucleated cells were present was estimated from reference gene primer amplification. The assay was immunoSEQ multiplex PCR, and TCRdb's table has in-frame clones only and misses some. That table supplies the V and J calls and clone size; D and trimming were determined from the DNA. Here the sample spans 200,000 to 250,000 clones, roughly 80% being singletons. The entry originates in a study of blood T cell repertoires in COVID-19. In the study overall: The United States, Italy and Spain provided the acute and convalescent COVID-19 samples. Nucleic acid was either cDNA or gDNA, and it came from T cells, B-cell-depleted T cells, or PBMCs.

V gene TRBV9 combines with J gene TRBJ2-1, with TRBD2 matching over 10 bases. Sequencing was done on a sample of peripheral blood. The sequence derives from a woman aged 60-75 years with acute or convalescent COVID-19. The CDR3, as DNA: TGTGCCAGCAGCACCAGCGGGGGGGACTACAATGAGCAGTTCTTC. It is translated as CASSTSGGDYNEQFF.